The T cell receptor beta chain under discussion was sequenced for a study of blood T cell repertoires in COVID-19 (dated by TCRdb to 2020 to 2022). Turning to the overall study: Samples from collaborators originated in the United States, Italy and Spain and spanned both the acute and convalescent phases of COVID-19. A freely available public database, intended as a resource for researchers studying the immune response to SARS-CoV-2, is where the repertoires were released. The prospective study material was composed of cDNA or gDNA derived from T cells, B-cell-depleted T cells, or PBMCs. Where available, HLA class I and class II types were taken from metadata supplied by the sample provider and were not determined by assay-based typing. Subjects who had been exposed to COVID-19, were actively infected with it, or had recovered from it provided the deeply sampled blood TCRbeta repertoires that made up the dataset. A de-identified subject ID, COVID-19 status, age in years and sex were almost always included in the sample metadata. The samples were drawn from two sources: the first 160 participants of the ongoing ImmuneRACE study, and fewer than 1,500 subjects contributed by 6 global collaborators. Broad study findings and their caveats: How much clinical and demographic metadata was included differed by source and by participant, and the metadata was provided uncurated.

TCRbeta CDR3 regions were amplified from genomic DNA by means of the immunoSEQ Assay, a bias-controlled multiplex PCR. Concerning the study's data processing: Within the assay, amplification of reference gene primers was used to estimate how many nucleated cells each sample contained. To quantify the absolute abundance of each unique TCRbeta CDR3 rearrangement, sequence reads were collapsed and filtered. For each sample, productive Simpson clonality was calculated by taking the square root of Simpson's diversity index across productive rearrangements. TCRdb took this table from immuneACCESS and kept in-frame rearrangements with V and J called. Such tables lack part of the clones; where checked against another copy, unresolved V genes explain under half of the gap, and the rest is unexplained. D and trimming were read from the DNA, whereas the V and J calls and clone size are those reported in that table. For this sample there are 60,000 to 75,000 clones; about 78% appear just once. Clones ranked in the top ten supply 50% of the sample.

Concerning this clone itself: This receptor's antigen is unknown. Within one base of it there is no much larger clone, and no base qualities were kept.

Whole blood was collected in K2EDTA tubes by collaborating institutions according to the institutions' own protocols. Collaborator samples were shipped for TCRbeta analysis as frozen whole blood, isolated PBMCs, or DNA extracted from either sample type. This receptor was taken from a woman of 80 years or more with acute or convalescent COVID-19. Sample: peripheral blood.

The CDR3: CASSPEGLVIYNEQFF. The bases read TGTGCCAGCAGCCCAGAGGGACTAGTAATATACAATGAGCAGTTCTTC. The sequence links TRBV5-6 to TRBJ2-1, and 8 junction bases match TRBD2. The CDR3 contains 16 residues, cysteine and phenylalanine counted. CDR3 DNA only is kept here, 48 bases in frame from base 1. As encoded in the germline V gene, CDR1 is SGHDT while CDR2 is YYEEEE. V ends up 4 bases short and J 4 bases short, with an unmatched junction base count of 10.